A selection of T cell receptor beta chains follows, all from one sample in a study of cytomegalovirus exposure and HLA in healthy donors. This table comes from immunoSEQ multiplex PCR, and its TCRdb copy is limited to in-frame clones, with some not included. This table holds about 97,000 clones, around 85% found once. Sequencing was carried out using PBMCs. These TCRs come from a man aged 25-45 years in good health and CMV-seronegative. The CDR3 runs from the conserved cysteine through the conserved F or W. The D gene is left open where the match is weak. Not every row has a clone size; where given, it reads once, few, many or a size class.

cdr3_aa cdr3_nt cdr3_length clone_size j_call v_call d_call
CATAGASNQPQHF TGTGCCACCGCGGGGGCTAGCAATCAGCCCCAGCATTTT 13 once TRBJ1-5 TRBV15 -
CASRGGSYEQYF TGTGCCAGCAGAGGCGGGAGTTACGAGCAGTACTTC 12 - TRBJ2-7 TRBV2 TRBD2
CASSPGQGARSQPQHF TGTGCCAGCAGCCCAGGACAGGGGGCGCGTAGTCAGCCCCAGCATTTT 16 - TRBJ1-5 TRBV5-8 TRBD1
CASSSREVGGSPLHF TGTGCCAGCAGCTCCCGGGAAGTAGGTGGTTCACCCCTCCACTTT 15 - TRBJ1-6 TRBV11-3 -
CASSYGDRDEETQYF TGTGCCAGCAGCTATGGGGACAGGGACGAAGAGACCCAGTACTTC 15 - TRBJ2-5 TRBV7-9 TRBD1
CASSPGLAGGDIISYEQYF TGTGCCAGTAGCCCCGGACTAGCGGGGGGCGATATCATTTCCTACGAGCAGTACTTC 19 - TRBJ2-7 TRBV19 TRBD2
CASRVASGGARLGNEQFF TGCGCCAGCAGGGTCGCTAGCGGGGGGGCCAGGTTAGGGAATGAGCAGTTCTTC 18 - TRBJ2-1 TRBV5-1 TRBD2
CAWSVRTGIGETQYF TGTGCCTGGAGTGTTCGGACAGGGATAGGAGAGACCCAGTACTTC 15 - TRBJ2-5 TRBV30 TRBD1
CAGIIVAGELFF TGTGCCGGGATAATAGTGGCCGGGGAGCTGTTTTTT 12 - TRBJ2-2 TRBV30 -
CASSENRGQPQHF TGTGCCAGCAGTGAGAACAGGGGTCAGCCCCAGCATTTT 13 once TRBJ1-5 TRBV6-4 TRBD1
CASSPQGVGEQFF TGTGCCAGCAGTCCCCAGGGGGTGGGTGAGCAGTTCTTC 13 - TRBJ2-1 TRBV2 TRBD1
CASSLGGLALDTQYF TGTGCCAGCAGCCTGGGGGGACTAGCTCTGGATACGCAGTATTTT 15 - TRBJ2-3 TRBV5-6 TRBD2
CASSPRGRRGGWETQYF TGTGCCAGCAGCCCCCGCGGCCGGCGGGGGGGATGGGAGACCCAGTACTTC 17 - TRBJ2-5 TRBV7-2 TRBD2
CASSFSRVETQYF TGTGCCAGCAGTTTCTCCCGTGTGGAGACCCAGTACTTC 13 - TRBJ2-5 TRBV28 -